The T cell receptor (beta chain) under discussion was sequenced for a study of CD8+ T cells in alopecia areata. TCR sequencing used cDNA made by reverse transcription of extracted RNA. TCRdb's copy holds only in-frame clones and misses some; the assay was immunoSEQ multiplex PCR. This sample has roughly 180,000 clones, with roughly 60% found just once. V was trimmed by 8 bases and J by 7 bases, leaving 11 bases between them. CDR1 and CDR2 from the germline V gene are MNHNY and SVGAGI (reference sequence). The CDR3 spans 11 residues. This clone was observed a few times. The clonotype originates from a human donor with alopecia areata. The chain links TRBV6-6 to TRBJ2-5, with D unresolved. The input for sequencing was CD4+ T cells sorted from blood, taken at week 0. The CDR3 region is CASAGYGTQYF. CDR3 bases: TGTGCCAGCGCCGGGTACGGGACCCAGTACTTC.